This is a list of T cell receptor beta chains from one sample in a study of blood T cell repertoires in COVID-19. The repertoire was sequenced with immunoSEQ multiplex PCR; TCRdb's copy has only in-frame clones and lacks some. The sample has over 200,000 clones, about four fifths seen once; the top ten hold 7.8%. Specimen: peripheral blood. These receptor sequences come from an elderly woman with COVID-19, enrolled during active disease. Each CDR3 is given with its conserved first and last residue. Each record gives: V gene, D gene, J gene, clone size, CDR3 DNA, CDR3 protein. The D gene is left open where the match is weak. Rows may omit the clone size; those that give it use once, few, many or a size class.

v_call: TRBV12-3/TRBV12-4; d_call: -; j_call: TRBJ1-2; clone_size: -; cdr3_nt: TGTGCCAGTACCTTAATAGCTAACTATGGCTACACCTTC; cdr3_aa: CASTLIANYGYTF
v_call: TRBV3-1/TRBV3-2; d_call: -; j_call: TRBJ1-1; clone_size: -; cdr3_nt: TGTGCCAGCAGCCAGGTTGGACAGCCTGAAGCTTTCTTT; cdr3_aa: CASSQVGQPEAFF
v_call: TRBV29-1; d_call: -; j_call: TRBJ2-3; clone_size: -; cdr3_nt: TGCAGCGGGACTGGAGGAGGAGGCACAGATACGCAGTATTTT; cdr3_aa: CSGTGGGGTDTQYF
v_call: TRBV10-2; d_call: TRBD2; j_call: TRBJ2-5; clone_size: -; cdr3_nt: TGCGCCAGCGGGGAGGGAGAGACCCAGTACTTC; cdr3_aa: CASGEGETQYF
v_call: TRBV6-5; d_call: TRBD1; j_call: TRBJ1-2; clone_size: -; cdr3_nt: TGTGCCAGCAGTCCAGGCCTAGCAGGGGGATATGGCTACACCTTC; cdr3_aa: CASSPGLAGGYGYTF
v_call: TRBV4-1; d_call: TRBD2; j_call: TRBJ2-2; clone_size: -; cdr3_nt: TGCGCCAGCAGCCAAGCCCCACTAGCGGGGGGCCGAGGCACCGGGGAGCTGTTTTTT; cdr3_aa: CASSQAPLAGGRGTGELFF
v_call: TRBV7-8; d_call: -; j_call: TRBJ1-2; clone_size: -; cdr3_nt: TGTGCCAGCAGCTTAGCGCCCCGTGGGGAGTCTCATGGCTACACCTTC; cdr3_aa: CASSLAPRGESHGYTF
v_call: TRBV27; d_call: -; j_call: TRBJ1-2; clone_size: -; cdr3_nt: TGTGCCAGCAGTTTTCAGGGGAGTTTCGATGGCTACACCTTC; cdr3_aa: CASSFQGSFDGYTF
v_call: TRBV4-1; d_call: -; j_call: TRBJ1-5; clone_size: -; cdr3_nt: TGCGCCAGCAGCGATAGATTAAGCAATCAGCCCCAGCATTTT; cdr3_aa: CASSDRLSNQPQHF
v_call: TRBV6-5; d_call: TRBD2; j_call: TRBJ2-2; clone_size: -; cdr3_nt: TGTGCCAGCAGGTGGACTAGCGGGAGGGCCGGGGAGCTGTTTTTT; cdr3_aa: CASRWTSGRAGELFF
v_call: TRBV4-1; d_call: TRBD2; j_call: TRBJ2-3; clone_size: -; cdr3_nt: TGCGCCAGCAGCCAAGTCGGAGCGGGAGGTTCTAGCACAGATACGCAGTATTTT; cdr3_aa: CASSQVGAGGSSTDTQYF
v_call: TRBV29-1; d_call: -; j_call: TRBJ2-7; clone_size: -; cdr3_nt: TGCAGCGTTGATCTGGACGCAAGGGGGGAGCAGTACTTC; cdr3_aa: CSVDLDARGEQYF
v_call: TRBV6-1; d_call: -; j_call: TRBJ1-1; clone_size: -; cdr3_nt: TGTGCCAGCAGTGAGGGGGCGCGGGCCGCTTTCTTT; cdr3_aa: CASSEGARAAFF
v_call: TRBV6-5; d_call: -; j_call: TRBJ1-2; clone_size: -; cdr3_nt: TGTGCCAGCAGTTACGACGCCGGAGCCTCCTTCTATGGCTACACCTTC; cdr3_aa: CASSYDAGASFYGYTF
v_call: TRBV5-4; d_call: TRBD1; j_call: TRBJ1-2; clone_size: few; cdr3_nt: TGTGCCAGCAGCTTCGGCCAGGGGGATGGCTACACCTTC; cdr3_aa: CASSFGQGDGYTF
v_call: TRBV6-5; d_call: -; j_call: TRBJ2-7; clone_size: -; cdr3_nt: TGTGCCAACTCCCCTCGGGAGTCGGTCTTC; cdr3_aa: CANSPRESVF
v_call: TRBV5-1; d_call: -; j_call: TRBJ2-5; clone_size: -; cdr3_nt: TGCGCCAGCAGCTTGGCCGGTGGGAGGGAGACCCAGTACTTC; cdr3_aa: CASSLAGGRETQYF
v_call: TRBV6-1; d_call: TRBD1; j_call: TRBJ2-3; clone_size: -; cdr3_nt: TGTGCCAGCAGTGATCGGACAGGGAGCACAGATACGCAGTATTTT; cdr3_aa: CASSDRTGSTDTQYF
v_call: TRBV3-1/TRBV3-2; d_call: -; j_call: TRBJ1-3; clone_size: -; cdr3_nt: TGTGCCAGCAGCCCCCTCGGGGGGCTCTCTGGAAACACCATATATTTT; cdr3_aa: CASSPLGGLSGNTIYF
v_call: TRBV5-1; d_call: -; j_call: TRBJ1-2; clone_size: -; cdr3_nt: TGCGCCAGCAGCTTTAGGCGACAGTCTAACAATGGCTACACCTTC; cdr3_aa: CASSFRRQSNNGYTF
v_call: TRBV5-1; d_call: -; j_call: TRBJ1-5; clone_size: -; cdr3_nt: TGCGCCAGCAGCTTGGACAGTTGGAGCAATCAGCCCCAGCATTTT; cdr3_aa: CASSLDSWSNQPQHF
v_call: TRBV7-8; d_call: TRBD1; j_call: TRBJ1-2; clone_size: -; cdr3_nt: TGTGCCAGCAGCTTAGCCGGGACAGGGGATGGCTACACCTTC; cdr3_aa: CASSLAGTGDGYTF
v_call: TRBV19; d_call: TRBD2; j_call: TRBJ2-7; clone_size: few; cdr3_nt: TGTGCCAGTAGTAAGGCTAGCGGGGGCGAGCAGTACTTC; cdr3_aa: CASSKASGGEQYF
v_call: TRBV3-1/TRBV3-2; d_call: TRBD2; j_call: TRBJ2-1; clone_size: -; cdr3_nt: TGTGCCAGCAGCCAAGTTCTCCATCGGCTAGCGGGAGCTGATGAGCAGTTCTTC; cdr3_aa: CASSQVLHRLAGADEQFF
v_call: TRBV21-1; d_call: -; j_call: TRBJ1-1; clone_size: -; cdr3_nt: TGTGCCAGCAGGACGTCGGGAAACCACTTCATGAACACTGAAGCTTTCTTT; cdr3_aa: CASRTSGNHFMNTEAFF
v_call: TRBV11-2; d_call: TRBD1; j_call: TRBJ2-3; clone_size: -; cdr3_nt: TGTGCCAGCAGCCTGGACAGGGGCACAGATACGCAGTATTTT; cdr3_aa: CASSLDRGTDTQYF
v_call: TRBV9; d_call: -; j_call: TRBJ1-2; clone_size: few; cdr3_nt: TGTGCCAGCAGCGTAGCCGAGTGGTATGGCTACACCTTC; cdr3_aa: CASSVAEWYGYTF
v_call: TRBV9; d_call: -; j_call: TRBJ2-7; clone_size: -; cdr3_nt: TGTGCCAGCAGCGTAGTAGTTCCCGAGCAGTACTTC; cdr3_aa: CASSVVVPEQYF